These T cell receptor beta chains were read from a single sample in a study of blood T cell repertoires in COVID-19. Here immunoSEQ multiplex PCR was the method, and the copy in TCRdb shows in-frame clones only, minus some. Here the sample spans 270,000 or so clones, approximately 90% being singletons. The sequencing input was peripheral blood. The receptors were sampled from a man aged 35-49 years with acute or convalescent COVID-19. Both conserved end residues are part of each CDR3.

j_gene,len,v_gene,CDR3aa
TRBJ1-2,15,TRBV6-4,CASSPTGAVNYGYTF
TRBJ1-2,15,TRBV13,CASSSGRGSTSGYTF
TRBJ2-6,13,TRBV30,CAWRFSGANVLTF
TRBJ1-1,13,TRBV5-4,CASSYQQGTEAFF
TRBJ2-2,14,TRBV4-2,CASSQAQGIGELFF
TRBJ2-7,14,TRBV5-1,CASSLTSGTYEQYF
TRBJ1-1,18,TRBV30,CAWDWDKWTGRVNTEAFF
TRBJ2-7,12,TRBV5-6,CASSLQGGWWYF
TRBJ1-2,15,TRBV5-4,CASSFGRDRGGGYTF
TRBJ1-4,17,TRBV19,CASSGEGTGPSGEKLFF
TRBJ2-1,11,TRBV29-1,CSVAMGGPGLF
TRBJ1-4,14,TRBV5-1,CASSFSTGNEKLFF
TRBJ2-1,14,TRBV2,CASIDPSSYNEQFF
TRBJ2-7,15,TRBV19,CASAIDRGSIHEQYF
TRBJ2-7,15,TRBV10-3,CAISGVEGANFEQYF
TRBJ2-7,15,TRBV5-1,CASSLADRGLYEQYF
TRBJ2-7,14,TRBV7-2,CASSLAQEAYEQYF
TRBJ2-3,17,TRBV7-8,CASKYGTPLWGTDTQYF
TRBJ2-3,14,TRBV9,CATGGGAITDTQYF
TRBJ1-5,15,TRBV5-5,CASSLEGRRDQPQHF
TRBJ2-6,18,TRBV11-2,CASSLGLPGNTGANVLTF
TRBJ2-3,15,TRBV19,CASSPGTGSTDTQYF
TRBJ2-3,16,TRBV4-1,CASSQGRRGGTDTQYF
TRBJ2-1,15,TRBV5-1,CASSLRDRGQGKQFF
TRBJ2-4,12,TRBV12-5,CASGLDSVGTDF
TRBJ1-2,16,TRBV15,CATSRVQPTGDHGYTF
TRBJ1-2,15,TRBV9,CASSVGGTANYGYTF
TRBJ2-7,17,TRBV27,CASSSGQGRGGGYEQYF
TRBJ1-2,11,TRBV2,CASSPEYGYTF
TRBJ1-1,19,TRBV9,CASSPLPGGTPGWNTEAFF
TRBJ1-1,13,TRBV2,CASSEIKNTEAFF
TRBJ1-2,15,TRBV5-6,CASSWGLDADYGYTF
TRBJ2-2,16,TRBV5-4,CASSLDPGGDTGELFF
TRBJ1-2,13,TRBV18,CASSPPTDYGYTF
TRBJ2-3,15,TRBV7-2,CASSLGQSSTDTQYF
TRBJ2-7,11,TRBV20-1,CSAPSSYEQYF
TRBJ1-4,14,TRBV3-1/TRBV3-2,CASSQYGEDEKLFF
TRBJ1-4,16,TRBV6-2/TRBV6-3,CASSYSGQGAREKLFF